This T cell receptor beta chain was observed in a study of blood T cell repertoires in COVID-19. About the study: Nucleic acid was either cDNA or gDNA, and it came from T cells, B-cell-depleted T cells, or PBMCs.

V was clipped by 2 bases and J by 2 bases, with 15 bases between them. The CDR3 spans 17 residues. Germline-derived CDR1 and CDR2 are MNHEY and SMNVEV (reference sequence). In the original processing: The assay estimated nucleated cells by amplifying reference gene primers. The table came from immunoSEQ multiplex PCR; TCRdb's copy has only in-frame clones and leaves some out. The DNA was the basis for D and trimming; V, J and clone size are from that table. The sample comprises 200,000 to 300,000 clones, around 89% of which are singletons, and roughly 9% rests with the top ten. Participants were aged roughly 18 to 90 years from roughly 26 US areas. Clinical histories supplied by participants themselves formed the basis of cohort assignment.

This sequence joins TRBV27 and TRBJ2-2; possibly TRBD1 for D (7 bases). This clonotype was obtained from a man aged 35 to 55 who had recovered from COVID-19. Sample: PBMCs or T cells enriched from blood (not recorded which). The DNA for the CDR3 is TGTGCCAGCAGTTTAAGTGGGAGGACAGGTAACACCGGGGAGCTGTTTTTT. It encodes CASSLSGRTGNTGELFF.